This TCR beta chain was recovered during a study of CD8+ T cells in alopecia areata. The wider study: In an open-label trial, patients got 5 to 10 mg tofacitinib twice daily.

RNA, once extracted, was reverse transcribed into cDNA for use as the sequencing template. The protocol was immunoSEQ multiplex PCR, while the TCRdb copy is restricted to in-frame clones and leaves out a portion. This table has approximately 180,000 clones, less than 75% appearing once. Alopecia areata patients had lesional scalp punch biopsies and peripheral blood taken from them. It was from PBMCs that CD4+ and CD8+ T cells were sorted. In regard to this clone: Its antigen is as yet unknown.

Points from the study as a whole: The study found higher clonality in lesional than normal scalp, especially in alopecia totalis/universalis.

Trimming cost V 4 bases and J 5 bases, with 17 bases left between them. The CDR3 spans 14 residues. Germline lookup yields CDR1 GTSNPN and CDR2 SVGIG (reference sequence). This clonotype originated in a human donor with alopecia areata. The source material was CD8+ T cells sorted from blood, sampled at week 0. The chain couples TRBV30 to TRBJ1-1; D uncertain. The CDR3 loop reads CAWNPGHRRTEAFF. The DNA for the CDR3 is TGTGCCTGGAACCCCGGGCACCGGCGGACTGAAGCTTTCTTT.